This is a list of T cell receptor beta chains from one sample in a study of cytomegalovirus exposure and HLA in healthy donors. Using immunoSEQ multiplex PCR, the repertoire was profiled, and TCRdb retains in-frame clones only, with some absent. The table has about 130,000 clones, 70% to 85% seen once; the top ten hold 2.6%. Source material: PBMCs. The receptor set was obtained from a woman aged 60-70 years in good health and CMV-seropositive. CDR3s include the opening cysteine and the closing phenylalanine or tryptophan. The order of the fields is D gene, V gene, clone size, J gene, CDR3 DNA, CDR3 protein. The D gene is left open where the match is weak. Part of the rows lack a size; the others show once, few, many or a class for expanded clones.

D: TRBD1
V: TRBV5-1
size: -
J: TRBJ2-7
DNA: TGCGCCAGCAGCTTGACAGGGGACGAGCAGTACTTC
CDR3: CASSLTGDEQYF

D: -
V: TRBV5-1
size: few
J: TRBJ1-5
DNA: TGCGCCAGCAGCTCGGAGTCGGGGCAGCCCCAGCATTTT
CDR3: CASSSESGQPQHF

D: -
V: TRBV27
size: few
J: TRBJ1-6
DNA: TGTGCCAGCAGTTTAGGGACTCTAAAGAGCTCCTATAATTCACCCCTCCACTTT
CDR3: CASSLGTLKSSYNSPLHF

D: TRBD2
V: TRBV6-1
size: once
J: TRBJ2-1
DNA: TGTGCCAGCAGTGAGCGGGCTAGCGGGGGGGGTAATGAGCAGTTCTTC
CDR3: CASSERASGGGNEQFF

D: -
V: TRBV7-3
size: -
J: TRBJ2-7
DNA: TGTGCCAGCAGCTTAGGCAGCGGCGAGCAGTACTTC
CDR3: CASSLGSGEQYF

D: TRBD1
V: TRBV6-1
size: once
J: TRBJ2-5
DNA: TGTGCCAGCAGTGAGGACAGGGGCCGGATTACGTCGCTAGAGACCCAGTACTTC
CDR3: CASSEDRGRITSLETQYF

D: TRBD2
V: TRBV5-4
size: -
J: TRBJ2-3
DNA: TGTGCCAGCGCCGGGGGGTTTCGCACAGATACGCAGTATTTT
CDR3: CASAGGFRTDTQYF

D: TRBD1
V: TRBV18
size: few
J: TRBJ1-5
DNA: TGTGCCAGCTCACCCTCGACAGGGGCCAAAAGCAATCAGCCCCAGCATTTT
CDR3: CASSPSTGAKSNQPQHF

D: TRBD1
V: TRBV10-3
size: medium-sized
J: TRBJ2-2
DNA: TGTGCCATCTACCCCGACAGGGGGAACACCGGGGAGCTGTTTTTT
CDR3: CAIYPDRGNTGELFF

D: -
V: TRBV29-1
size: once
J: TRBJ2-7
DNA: TGCAGCGTTGGCAGGGACTCCTACGAGCAGTACTTC
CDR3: CSVGRDSYEQYF